This TCR beta chain was found in a study of molecular identifiers for immune sequencing clone quantification. As for the study in general: Replicates partitioned RNA from roughly 20,000 or 100,000 naive CD8 cells into five parts, sequencing four. General observations from the study: Clones exceeding 20 RNA copies carried over 97% of effector molecules but under 1% of naive-cell molecules.

The authors gated naive CD8 T cells as CD8+CD4-CCR7+CD45RA+ for sorting. This clonotype was detected ten times or more. Its antigen is not known. TCRdb re-derived calls from the PCR reads in MiXCR, one entry per CDR3 protein. This sample carries 70,000 to 95,000 distinct CDR3 sequences, roughly 19% of them seen once, and the ten largest clones take 0.85%. The sequenced sample consisted of naive CD8+ T cells from blood, with Jurkat cell RNA spiked in. This sample's subset: FACS-sorted CD8+CD4-CCR7+CD45RA+ naive T cells. The origin of this receptor is a human donor in good health. Some libraries in this study had Jurkat cell RNA spiked in.

DNA for the CDR3: TGTGCCAGCAGCGCCGGGACAGAAATCCCAGAGACCCAGTACTTC. It yields the protein CASSAGTEIPETQYF. This rearrangement joins TRBV9 to TRBJ2-5, with TRBD1 matching over 7 bases. The germline CDR1 and CDR2 sequences are SGDLS and YYNGEE. This CDR3 has 15 amino acids. Trimming took 3 bases from V and 4 from J; bases not matched to a gene: 9. The full variable domain, rest sourced from reference TRBV9 and TRBJ2-5, is DSGVTQTPKHLITATGQRVTLRCSPRSGDLSVYWYQQSLDQGLQFLIQYYNGEERAKGNILERFSAQQFPDLHSELNLSSLELGDSALYFCASSAGTEIPETQYFGPGTRLLVL.